Listed below are T cell receptor beta chains from one sample, sequenced in a study of untreated major depressive disorder. Clones were sequenced by immunoSEQ multiplex PCR, and TCRdb holds only the in-frame ones, with some missing. The sample has fewer than 30,000 clones, approximately 90% seen once. Sequenced: CD4+ T cells from PBMCs. These receptor sequences come from a woman in her 30s with major depressive disorder. CDR3s leave out the opening cysteine and the closing phenylalanine or tryptophan.

V gene,J gene,CDR3 protein
TRBV4-2,TRBJ2-2,ASSQPLGLAETLANTGELF
TRBV4-3,TRBJ2-6,ASSQDRTGANVLT
TRBV5-1,TRBJ2-3,ASSLTLGDTQY
TRBV19,TRBJ2-7,ASSIGRDLDEQY
TRBV28,TRBJ1-5,ASRQYNQPQH
TRBV4-2,TRBJ2-3,ASSQESWALPGGAIFRTQY
TRBV5-4,TRBJ1-2,ASSGEQGRYGYT
TRBV15,TRBJ1-1,AIRGQKNTEAF
TRBV7-9,TRBJ2-7,ASSPLRLGPYEQY
TRBV27,TRBJ2-4,ASRSGGSKNIQY
TRBV10-3,TRBJ1-6,AISESIIVLVGSSPLH
TRBV28,TRBJ1-2,ASSGPAGGRDGYT
TRBV28,TRBJ2-6,ASCRGAGANVLT
TRBV7-2,TRBJ1-5,ASSLKPGPKGDQPQH
TRBV18,TRBJ1-1,ASSLTELNTEAF
TRBV29-1,TRBJ2-2,SVGRDNGELF
TRBV6-1,TRBJ2-7,ASSEGLAAEQY
TRBV27,TRBJ1-1,ASSLQGDTEAF
TRBV4-3,TRBJ1-1,ASSQWTGVTEAF
TRBV2,TRBJ2-4,ASTIGLGIAKNIQY
TRBV10-3,TRBJ2-5,AISDGSGETQY
TRBV6-1,TRBJ2-2,ASSENTNTGELF
TRBV11-2,TRBJ2-6,ASSSPGQTGANVLT
TRBV11-3,TRBJ1-1,ASSPAAGFTEAF
TRBV11-2,TRBJ2-1,ASSSSDRFPMGEQF
TRBV5-1,TRBJ2-7,ASSFFSTYEQY
TRBV5-1,TRBJ2-7,ASSGGDRSSYEQY
TRBV6-5,TRBJ1-2,ASSYDRWYGYT